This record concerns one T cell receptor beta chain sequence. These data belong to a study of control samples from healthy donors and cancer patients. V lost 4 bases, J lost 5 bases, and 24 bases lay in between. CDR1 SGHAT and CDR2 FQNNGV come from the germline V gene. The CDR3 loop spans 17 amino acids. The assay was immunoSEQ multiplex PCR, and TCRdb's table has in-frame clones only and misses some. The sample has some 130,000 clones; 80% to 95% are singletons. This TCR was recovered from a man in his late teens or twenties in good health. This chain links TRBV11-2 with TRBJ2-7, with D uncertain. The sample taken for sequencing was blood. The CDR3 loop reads CASSSPRFRPMYHEQYF. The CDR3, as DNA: TGTGCCAGCAGCTCGCCTAGGTTCCGGCCCATGTACCACGAGCAGTACTTC.